Its frequency marks the clone carrying this TCR beta chain as medium-sized. Antigen: not known. This specimen belongs to a study of CXCR3-negative and CXCR3-positive naive CD8 T cells. Findings and caveats of the study: TCR strength was inferred from TRB CDR3 properties, while surface CD5 was comparable between naive subsets. In naive cells, CXCR3-negative and CXCR3-positive subsets had similar TRBV-TRBJ usage; memory cells differed. CXCR3-positive naive cells had TRB CDR3s that were more hydrophobic than CXCR3-negative naive cells had. Memory CD8+ cells showed much lower diversity, while both naive subsets were comparably high.

Researchers prepared the TRB cDNA libraries using 5' RACE with UMI labels. TCRdb reprocessed the 5' RACE reads; each CDR3 protein has one entry and no DNA is given. Its table lists approximately 6,900 distinct CDR3 sequences. The CDR3 loop spans 15 amino acids. Germline V gene data show CDR1 as KGHSH and CDR2 as LQKENI. This chain connects TRBV18 to TRBJ1-1. The source of this sequence is a human donor in good health. Some clones in this sample may be carry-over from other donors' samples. Sequencing was performed on naive CXCR3+ CD8+ T cells from blood. The subset: CD45RO-CCR7+CD27+CD95- naive CD8+ T cells expressing CXCR3 (TNR3+). CDR3: CASSPRAQQNTEAFF.